The 21 T cell receptor beta chains in this list originate from one sample, sequenced in a study of neurological immune-mediated disorders. MiXCR was run by TCRdb on the 5' RACE reads, yielding one entry per CDR3 protein. The data show around 50,000 distinct CDR3 sequences, about 25% seen once. The sequenced material came from PBMCs. Receptor source: a woman in her seventies in good health.

This clonotype was detected ten times or more. V usage is TRBV5-1 and J usage is TRBJ2-3; 8 positions match TRBD2. V was clipped by 3 bases and J by 5 bases; unmatched bases: 5. This CDR3 has 14 amino acids. Germline-derived CDR1 and CDR2 are SGHRS and YFSETQ. CDR3 protein: CASSSTSGGDTQYF. CDR3 in DNA: TGCGCCAGCAGCTCCACTAGCGGCGGAGATACGCAGTATTTT.

This clonotype was detected ten times or more. The V call is TRBV16, the J call TRBJ2-3; D call uncertain. There are 12 residues in the CDR3. Germline-derived CDR1 and CDR2 are KGHSY and FQNENV. V was pared by 3 bases and J by 2 bases, with 3 bases between. The CDR3 bases are TGTGCCAGCAGCCACTACACAGATACGCAGTATTTT. Translation: CASSHYTDTQYF.

The table lists this clonotype with many counts. The genes are TRBV20-1 and TRBJ2-7; 12 bases align to TRBD2. CDR1 is DFQATT and CDR2 is SNEGSKA in the germline V gene (reference sequence). The ends lost 0 bases at V and 7 bases at J; junction bases unmatched: 7. The CDR3 consists of 15 residues. This CDR3 is CSARDRTSGMGEQYF. The CDR3 DNA reads TGCAGTGCTAGAGATCGGACTAGCGGGATGGGTGAGCAGTACTTC.

There are many counts of this clonotype. The V gene is TRBV20-1, the J gene TRBJ2-1, with 9 bases aligning to TRBD2. The V segment lost 0 bases and the J segment 2 bases; nucleotides outside the gene matches: 5. The V gene's germline CDR1 is DFQATT and CDR2 SNEGSKA (reference sequence). CDR3 length equals 16 residues. The CDR3 protein is CSARDLASGTYNEQFF. CDR3 DNA sequence: TGCAGTGCTAGAGATTTGGCTAGCGGGACCTACAATGAGCAGTTCTTC.

This clonotype appeared many times. The gene calls are TRBV5-1 and TRBJ2-4, with 8 positions matching TRBD1. V was pared by 4 bases and J by 2 bases, with 8 bases of the junction left unmatched. The CDR3 runs to 16 residues. Looked up from germline, CDR1 is SGHRS and CDR2 is YFSETQ. DNA for the CDR3: TGCGCCAGCAGCCCCGGACAGGGATCTTCCAAAAACATTCAGTACTTC. Translation: CASSPGQGSSKNIQYF.

The chain carries TRBV28 and TRBJ2-3; 8 bases match TRBD1. J lost 1 base, V lost 6 bases, and 3 bases had no gene match. The length of the CDR3 is 14 residues. CDR1 and CDR2 from the germline V gene are MDHEN and SYDVKM. CDR3 sequence reads: CASRHRGGTDTQYF. The DNA for the CDR3 is TGTGCCAGCAGGCACAGGGGGGGCACAGATACGCAGTATTTT.

This clonotype has more than one count but fewer than ten. J is TRBJ1-4 and V is TRBV6-2 or TRBV6-3; D is unresolved. In germline, CDR1 is MNHEY, CDR2 SVGEGT. The CDR3 spans 14 residues. The V and J ends lost 8 bases and 11 bases respectively, with 21 bases between them. In nucleotides, the CDR3 is TGTGCCAGCGCCCAGGCGGCGATGTTCGGGAAACTGTTTTTT. This codes for CASAQAAMFGKLFF.

This clonotype was detected many times. The gene calls are TRBV7-8 and TRBJ2-7, with TRBD2 as a possible D gene (5 bases). V was trimmed by 5 bases and J by 6 bases, leaving 11 bases between them. Germline values: CDR1 SGHVS, CDR2 FQNEAQ. The CDR3 runs 12 residues. This chain's CDR3 is CASSPRAFEQYF. The CDR3 DNA reads TGTGCCAGCAGCCCGAGGGCTTTCGAGCAGTACTTC.

This clonotype appeared many times. The chain couples TRBV4-2 to TRBJ2-7, with D possibly TRBD2 on 6 matching bases. Germline assignment: CDR1 LGHNA and CDR2 YNFKEQ. The CDR3 length is 15 residues. The ends were cut back, 4 bases at V and 2 bases at J, with 15 bases in the middle. CDR3: CASSPVTTRTYEQYF. CDR3 bases: TGTGCCAGCAGCCCAGTCACGACTAGAACCTACGAGCAGTACTTC.

In this sample, this clonotype turned up many times. V gene TRBV24-1 combines with J gene TRBJ2-1; D gene unclear. The germline CDR1 and CDR2 sequences are KGHDR and SFDVKD. The ends were cut back, 5 bases at V and 5 bases at J, with 12 bases in the middle. This CDR3 is 14 amino acids long. CDR3 loop: CATSGSPDHNEQFF. CDR3 bases: TGTGCCACCAGTGGATCCCCAGACCACAATGAGCAGTTCTTC.

V and J are TRBV21-1 and TRBJ2-7; the table's D call, TRBD1, was not checked against the DNA. TRBV21-1 is listed as a pseudogene. This CDR3 comprises 15 residues. The DNA for the CDR3 is TGTGCCAGCAGCGACAGGGAGGCAGCTTACTACGAGCAGTACTTC. Protein product: CASSDREAAYYEQYF.

This clonotype was seen ten or more times. The chain combines TRBV2 with TRBJ2-3; the match to TRBD2 covers 12 bases. The CDR3 loop spans 17 amino acids. V trimming: 9 bases; J trimming: 2 bases; junction bases outside the gene matches: 12. The germline V gene has CDR1 SNHLY and CDR2 FYNNEI. The CDR3 region has the DNA TGTGCCAGGAAGGGACTAGCGGGCCTCGATTACACAGATACGCAGTATTTT. This encodes CARKGLAGLDYTDTQYF.

CDR3 nucleotide sequence: TGTGCCAGCAGCTCCCAGCCCGACATGAACACTGAAGCTTTCTTT. As protein: CASSSQPDMNTEAFF. The V call is TRBV5-5, the J call TRBJ1-1, with D unclear. V was cut by 3 bases and J by 0 bases, with 12 bases left in between. Germline CDR1 and CDR2: SGHKS and YYEKEE (reference sequence). The CDR3 is made up of 15 amino acids.

Many counts were recorded for this clonotype. One junction end does not reproduce the germline sequence, and a read error may be involved. The chain links TRBV27 to TRBJ1-1; perhaps TRBD1 as D (6 bases). CDR1 MNHEY and CDR2 SMNVEV come from the germline V gene (reference sequence). The CDR3 is 13 residues long. CDR3 sequence: CASSLHGGPEAFF. The CDR3 bases are TGTGCCAGCAGTTTACACGGGGGGCCTGAGGCTTTCTTT.

This clonotype was counted ten times or more. The rearrangement joins TRBV28 to TRBJ1-4; no definite D call. Trimming stripped 5 bases from V and 0 bases from J, with 13 bases between. CDR3 length: 16 residues. The germline V gene has CDR1 MDHEN and CDR2 SYDVKM. The CDR3 coding sequence is TGTGCCAGCAGTCAAAGAGGGTCCCCAACTAATGAAAAACTGTTTTTT. It yields the protein CASSQRGSPTNEKLFF.

This clonotype was counted ten times or more. This chain links TRBV12-3 or TRBV12-4 with TRBJ2-3, with D maybe TRBD1 (5 bases). This CDR3 is built from 14 residues. Trimming stripped 5 bases from V and 2 bases from J, with 11 bases between. The CDR3 loop reads CASSKGLYTDTQYF. CDR3 DNA sequence: TGTGCCAGCAGTAAGGGGCTTTACACAGATACGCAGTATTTT.

This clonotype has at least ten counts. The V call is TRBV28, the J call TRBJ2-3, with D possibly TRBD1 on 5 matching bases. The CDR3 is 15 amino acids. Trimming removed 5 bases at V and 1 base at J, with 13 bases between. Germline loops: CDR1 MDHEN, CDR2 SYDVKM. Here the CDR3 reads CASSQGASGTDTQYF. The CDR3 DNA follows: TGTGCCAGCAGTCAAGGGGCGTCGGGCACAGATACGCAGTATTTT.

V gene TRBV15 combines with J gene TRBJ1-1; 7 bases fit TRBD1. This CDR3 has 14 residues. Germline V gives CDR1 LNHNV, CDR2 YYDKDF (reference sequence). The V gene end was trimmed by 5 bases and the J gene end by 3 bases; junction bases not matched to a gene: 6. The CDR3: CATSGRTGDTEAFF. The CDR3 DNA follows: TGTGCCACCAGCGGCAGGACAGGCGACACTGAAGCTTTCTTT.

This chain uses TRBV24-1 with TRBJ2-3; D gene ambiguous. Germline V lookup: CDR1 KGHDR, CDR2 SFDVKD. Trimming pared 5 bases from V and 0 bases from J, leaving 5 bases between. The CDR3 runs 13 residues. The CDR3, as DNA: TGTGCCACCAGTGTAGAGAGCACAGATACGCAGTATTTT. Translated: CATSVESTDTQYF.

This clonotype has a count of ten or more. V usage is TRBV15 and J usage is TRBJ2-1; D remains ambiguous. Trimming shortened V by 2 bases and J by 5 bases, and 4 bases separated the two germline ends. Germline CDR1 and CDR2: LNHNV and YYDKDF (reference sequence). The CDR3 spans 12 residues. The CDR3 reads CATSRPNNEQFF. DNA for the CDR3: TGTGCCACCAGCAGACCAAACAATGAGCAGTTCTTC.

This clonotype was detected ten times or more. The chain carries TRBV6-1 and TRBJ2-2, with 7 bases aligning to TRBD2. In germline, CDR1 is MNHNS, CDR2 SASEGT. Trimming took 5 bases from V and 8 from J; bases not matched to a gene: 11. There are 15 residues in the CDR3. CDR3 sequence (DNA): TGTGCCAGCAGTTCCCACTTGGGGGGAGGGGGGGAGCTGTTTTTT. It yields the protein CASSSHLGGGGELFF.